This T cell receptor (beta chain) was recovered during a study of blood T cells in healthy people across ages (dated by TCRdb to about 2015). Study-level background: In model experiments, template switching captured about one uniquely barcoded TCR beta cDNA molecule for every two T cells. The study measured age-related changes in TCR beta repertoire diversity using deep sequencing normalized with unique cDNA molecular identifiers. The donors were split into four age groups: young (average roughly 15 years), middle-aged (39), aged (62) and long-lived (over 80). To avoid experimental bias, donors of different ages were spread randomly across the sequencing lanes. The study analyzed two additional independent replicas of 1 million unique cDNA reads from the same blood draw for two donors, one aged 18 to 29 and one aged 80 or older. Here is what the overall study found, with its caveats: As age increased, observed TCR beta diversity per million T cells dropped in a roughly linear way, and a significant reduction was already evident by age 40. Because profiling used bulk unsorted PBMCs, naive and antigen-experienced compartments could not be compared conclusively. There was a strong correlation between observed TCR beta diversity and the percentage of naive T cells measured by flow cytometry. Total diversity estimates from one million sequenced T cells were considered lower bounds and underestimates. Compared with the aged group, more naive CD4+ T cells, fewer expanded clones and increased TCR diversity were shown by the long-lived group, suggesting age selection. Because donor CMV infection status was unknown, age-related changes in expanded clonotypes were potentially confounded.

This clonotype was detected a few times. Its binding antigen is unknown. At one end, the junction sequence differs from germline, possibly due to a read error. The library was prepared using 5' RACE. Sequenced on an Illumina HiSeq 2500. A second about 7 to 11 cycle PCR used a sample-barcoded 5' primer and a J-beta primer mix. Each TCR beta cDNA molecule received a unique molecular identifier from a template-switch 5' adaptor carrying 12 random nucleotides. At least 3 million CDR3-containing paired-end reads were obtained from each sample. The Mint cDNA synthesis kit, primed by a TRBC-specific oligonucleotide, was used to synthesize first-strand cDNA from all RNA. After uracil-DNA glycosylase treatment, a first 18-cycle PCR used universal primers M1SS and BC2_uni_R on all cDNA. Per the original workflow: For normalization, 1 million high-quality reads were randomly selected from each sample, with every read carrying a distinct molecular identifier. Instead of being binned into consensus sequences, reads that shared molecular identifiers were thrown out. MiTCR, set to a Q25 quality threshold and the strictest error-elimination algorithm, was used for CDR3 identification, clonotype clustering and error correction. A nonparametric unseen species model with Euler transformation was used to estimate lower-bound total TCR beta diversity. TCRdb itself trimmed the public reads at Q25 with fastp, ran MiXCR and retained productive beta chains. Rows matching on CDR3 protein sequence are summarized as one entry with the most common DNA and genes. In this record, the V and J calls reflect TCRdb's handling and not the investigators' own analysis. This sample comprises roughly 800,000 distinct CDR3 sequences, around half of them detected only once. The ten largest clones take up around 41% of the sample.

The germline V gene provides CDR1 ENHRY and CDR2 SYGVKD. There are 13 amino acids in the CDR3, from cysteine to phenylalanine inclusive. The retained sequence is limited to the CDR3, 39 bases, with the frame set at the first base. Systemically healthy Caucasian individuals from Russia, around 38 in total and aged roughly 6 to 95 years, were included as donors. Each donor gave around 9.9 milliliters of peripheral blood, collected into EDTA-treated Vacutainer tubes. Ficoll-Paque density-gradient centrifugation was used to isolate PBMCs, with at least 6.5 million obtained per sample. Total RNA was extracted from PBMCs with Trizol reagent, with at least 5.5 micrograms obtained per sample. The percentages of naive CD45RAhigh/CD27high T cells were determined by flow cytometry on a PBMC aliquot from every donor.

This clonotype was obtained from a man aged 80 or over in good health. The sample consisted of blood. The chain was built from TRBV10-3 and TRBJ1-4, with no confident D gene call. The CDR3 in this case is CAISDGPPETLFF. The sequenced DNA: TGTGCCATCAGTGATGGCCCTCCCGAAACACTGTTTTTT.